A selection of T cell receptor beta chains follows, all from one sample in a study of PD-1 blockade in classical Hodgkin lymphoma. Using immunoSEQ multiplex PCR, the repertoire was profiled, and TCRdb retains in-frame clones only, with some absent. Among around 150,000 clones listed, under 85% were seen once. The source was peripheral blood mononuclear cells (PBMCs), collected before the second cycle of nivolumab. The receptors come from a human donor with classical Hodgkin lymphoma. Both conserved end residues are part of each CDR3. Each record gives: D gene, clone size, V gene, J gene, CDR3 DNA, CDR3 protein. A D gene is named only where the DNA matches it firmly. The size entry is marked missing in some rows and otherwise reads once, few, many or a size class.

TRBD1	-	TRBV6-6	TRBJ1-1	TGTGCCAGCACCGACAGGGCGGGCACTGAAGCTTTCTTT	CASTDRAGTEAFF
-	-	TRBV5-1	TRBJ1-3	TGCGCCAGCAGCTTGCAGGGGTTGGCTGGAAACACCATATATTTT	CASSLQGLAGNTIYF
TRBD2	once	TRBV19	TRBJ2-2	TGTGCCAGTAGGCTAGCGGGATACACCGGGGAGCTGTTTTTT	CASRLAGYTGELFF
-	-	TRBV6-6	TRBJ1-2	TGTGCCAGCAGTAACAGGGTCTCTGGCTACACCTTC	CASSNRVSGYTF
-	-	TRBV2	TRBJ2-2	TGTGCCAGCAGTGAGGAGAACACCGGGGAGCTGTTTTTT	CASSEENTGELFF
TRBD1	-	TRBV7-9	TRBJ2-3	TGTGCCAGCAGCTTACCCGGGACAGGGTTGACAGATACGCAGTATTTT	CASSLPGTGLTDTQYF
TRBD1	-	TRBV7-9	TRBJ2-7	TGTGCCAGCGGGACAGGGGCCTACGAGCAGTACTTC	CASGTGAYEQYF
-	-	TRBV6-1	TRBJ1-5	TGTGCCAGCAGTGAAGTCGCTAGGGGGACACTTAAAACCTGGAGCAATCAGCCCCAGCATTTT	CASSEVARGTLKTWSNQPQHF
TRBD2	-	TRBV19	TRBJ2-3	TGTGCCAGTAGTCCGACTAGCAACACAGATACGCAGTATTTT	CASSPTSNTDTQYF
-	-	TRBV28	TRBJ2-7	TGTGCCAGCAGGTCACAGTGGTACGAGCAGTACTTC	CASRSQWYEQYF
-	-	TRBV7-9	TRBJ2-7	TGTGCCAGCAGCTTAGGTGTATTGATGAGGAGCTCCGAGCAGTACTTC	CASSLGVLMRSSEQYF
-	-	TRBV10-3	TRBJ2-3	TGTGCCATCAGTGAGATGGGGCAATGGGGCACAGATACGCAGTATTTT	CAISEMGQWGTDTQYF
-	-	TRBV5-4	TRBJ1-2	TGTGCCAGCAGCATGGACCGATCGAACTATGGCTACACCTTC	CASSMDRSNYGYTF
-	-	TRBV12-5	TRBJ2-2	TGTGCTAGTGGTTTGGACACCGGGGAGCTGTTTTTT	CASGLDTGELFF
-	-	TRBV9	TRBJ1-4	TGTGCCAGCAGCATAGGGGTTAATGAAAAACTGTTTTTT	CASSIGVNEKLFF
-	-	TRBV4-2	TRBJ2-7	TGTGCCAGCAGTCCCAAGGCCCCAGGCTACGAGCAGTACTTC	CASSPKAPGYEQYF
-	-	TRBV6-5	TRBJ2-1	TGTGCCAGCAGGCGTGTCGATGAGCAGTTCTTC	CASRRVDEQFF
-	once	TRBV11-2	TRBJ2-3	TGTGCCAGCAGCTTAAGCCCCACAGCGGGCCTTAGCACAGATACGCAGTATTTT	CASSLSPTAGLSTDTQYF
-	-	TRBV30	TRBJ2-2	TGTGCCTGGGGTCAAGGGTCGGACACCGGGGAGCTGTTTTTT	CAWGQGSDTGELFF
-	-	TRBV21-1	TRBJ1-2	TGTGCCAGCAGCTCTCGACTTGGGGGCTACACCTTC	CASSSRLGGYTF
-	-	TRBV11-2	TRBJ2-5	TGTGCCAGCAGCAAAGGGGCCCAAGAGACCCAGTACTTC	CASSKGAQETQYF
TRBD2	once	TRBV9	TRBJ2-2	TGTGCCAGCAGCGCCCCGGGACTAGCGCCAAAACACCGGGGAGCTGTTTTT	CASSAPGLAPKHRGAVF
-	few	TRBV28	TRBJ2-3	TGTGCCAGCAGTACACGCGGGGTTGGAGATACGCAGTATTTT	CASSTRGVGDTQYF
-	few	TRBV11-2	TRBJ2-6	TGTGCCAGCAGCTTAGAAGGGTCAGCCTCTGGGGCCAACGTCCTGACTTTC	CASSLEGSASGANVLTF
-	-	TRBV7-6	TRBJ2-5	TGTGCCAGCAGCAAGGGGGAGAGGGGGCAAGAGACCCAGTACTTC	CASSKGERGQETQYF
-	-	TRBV7-2	TRBJ2-3	TGTGCCAGCAGCTTAGAGGTTTCTCCGGATACGCAGTATTTT	CASSLEVSPDTQYF
TRBD2	-	TRBV5-8	TRBJ2-6	TGTGCCAGCAGCTCCTGGGGGGGACCTGGGGCCAACGTCCTGACTTTC	CASSSWGGPGANVLTF
TRBD1	-	TRBV7-9	TRBJ2-7	TGTGCCAGCAGCTCATCGACAGGGTGGAGTGAGCAGTACTTC	CASSSSTGWSEQYF
TRBD1	-	TRBV9	TRBJ1-2	TGTGCCAGCAGCACCACCACAGGGGTCGGCTACACCTTC	CASSTTTGVGYTF
TRBD1	few	TRBV29-1	TRBJ2-7	TGCAGCGTGGGACAGGGGGCACTAAATGAGCAGTACTTC	CSVGQGALNEQYF
-	-	TRBV9	TRBJ2-1	TGTGCCAGCAGCGTAGAACCCAGGGCCTACTACAATGAGCAGTTCTTC	CASSVEPRAYYNEQFF
-	-	TRBV5-4	TRBJ1-2	TGTGCCAGCAGCCCCAAAAGCACTAACTATGGCTACACCTTC	CASSPKSTNYGYTF